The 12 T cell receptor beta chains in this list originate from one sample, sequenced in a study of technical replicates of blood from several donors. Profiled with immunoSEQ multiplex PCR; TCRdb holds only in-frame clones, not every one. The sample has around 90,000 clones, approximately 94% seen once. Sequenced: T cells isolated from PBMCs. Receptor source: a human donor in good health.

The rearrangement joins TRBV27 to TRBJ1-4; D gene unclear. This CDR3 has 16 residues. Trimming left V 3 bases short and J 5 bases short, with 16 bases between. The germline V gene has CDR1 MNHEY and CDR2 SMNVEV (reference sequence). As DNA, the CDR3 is TGTGCCAGCAGTTTTGGGCCCTGGTCACGAAATGAAAAACTGTTTTTT. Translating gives CASSFGPWSRNEKLFF.

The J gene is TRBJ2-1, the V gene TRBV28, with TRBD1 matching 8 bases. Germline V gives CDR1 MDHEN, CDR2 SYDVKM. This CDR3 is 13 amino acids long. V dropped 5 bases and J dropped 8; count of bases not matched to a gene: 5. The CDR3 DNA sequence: TGTGCCAGCAGTGGGACAGGCTTGGATGAGCAGTTCTTC. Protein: CASSGTGLDEQFF. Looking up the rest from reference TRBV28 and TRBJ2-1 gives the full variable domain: DVKVTQSSRYLVKRTGEKVFLECVQDMDHENMFWYRQDPGLGLRLIYFSYDVKMKEKGDIPEGYSVSREKKERFSLILESASTNQTSMYLCASSGTGLDEQFFGPGTRLTVL.

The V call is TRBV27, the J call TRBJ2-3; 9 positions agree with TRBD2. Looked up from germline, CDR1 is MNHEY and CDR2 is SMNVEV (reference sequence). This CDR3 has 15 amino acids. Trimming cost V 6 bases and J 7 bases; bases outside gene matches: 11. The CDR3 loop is CASSYGGGRVYTQYF. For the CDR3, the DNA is TGTGCCAGCAGCTACGGCGGCGGGAGGGTATATACGCAGTATTTT.

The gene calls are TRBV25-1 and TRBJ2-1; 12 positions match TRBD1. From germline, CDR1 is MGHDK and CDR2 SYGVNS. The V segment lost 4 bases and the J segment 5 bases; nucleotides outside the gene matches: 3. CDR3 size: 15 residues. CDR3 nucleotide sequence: TGTGCCAGCAGTGGGGGACAGGGGGCTGACAATGAGCAGTTCTTC. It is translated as CASSGGQGADNEQFF.

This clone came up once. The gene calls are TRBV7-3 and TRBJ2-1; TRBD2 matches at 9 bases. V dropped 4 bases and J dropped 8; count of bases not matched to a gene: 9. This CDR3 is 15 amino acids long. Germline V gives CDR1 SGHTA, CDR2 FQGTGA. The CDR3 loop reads CASSSLAGEVHEQFF. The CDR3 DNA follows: TGTGCCAGCAGCTCCTTAGCGGGAGAGGTCCATGAGCAGTTCTTC.

The CDR3 DNA reads as TGTGCCAGCAGTCCGACACAAAGGACCTACGAGCAGTACTTC. Its protein product is CASSPTQRTYEQYF. V and J are TRBV27 and TRBJ2-7; no clear D gene. The germline CDR1 and CDR2 sequences are MNHEY and SMNVEV (reference sequence). This CDR3 is built from 14 residues. V lost 5 bases to trimming and J lost 2 bases, with 13 bases between them.

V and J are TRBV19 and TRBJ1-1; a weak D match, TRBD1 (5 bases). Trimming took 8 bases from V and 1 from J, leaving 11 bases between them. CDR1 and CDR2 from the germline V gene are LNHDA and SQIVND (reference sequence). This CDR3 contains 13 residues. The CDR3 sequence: CASGYTGNTEAFF. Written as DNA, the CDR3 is TGTGCCAGTGGATACACAGGGAACACTGAAGCTTTCTTT.

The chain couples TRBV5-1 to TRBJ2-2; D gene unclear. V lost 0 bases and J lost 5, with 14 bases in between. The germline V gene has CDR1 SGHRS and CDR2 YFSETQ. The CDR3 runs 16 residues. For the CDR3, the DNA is TGCGCCAGCAGCTTGGACGGTCAATTGGAGACCGGGGAGCTGTTTTTT. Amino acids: CASSLDGQLETGELFF.

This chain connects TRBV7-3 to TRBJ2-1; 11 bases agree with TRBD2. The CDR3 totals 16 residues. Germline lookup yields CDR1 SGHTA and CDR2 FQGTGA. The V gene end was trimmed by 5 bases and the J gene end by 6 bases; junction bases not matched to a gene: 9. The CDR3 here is CASSPQGLAGRNEQFF. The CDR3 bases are TGTGCCAGCAGCCCCCAAGGACTAGCGGGTCGCAATGAGCAGTTCTTC.

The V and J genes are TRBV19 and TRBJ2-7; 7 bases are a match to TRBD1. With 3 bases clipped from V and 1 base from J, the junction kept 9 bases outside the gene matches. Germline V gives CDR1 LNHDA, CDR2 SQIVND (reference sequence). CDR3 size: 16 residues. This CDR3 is CASSMGRGRRSYEQYF. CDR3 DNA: TGTGCCAGTAGTATGGGAAGGGGGCGACGGTCCTACGAGCAGTACTTC.

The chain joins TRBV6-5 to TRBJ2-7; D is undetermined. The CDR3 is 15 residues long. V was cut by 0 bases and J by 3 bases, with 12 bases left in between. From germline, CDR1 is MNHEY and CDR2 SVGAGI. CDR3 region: CASSYSILADYEQYF. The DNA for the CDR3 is TGTGCCAGCAGTTACTCTATTTTGGCAGACTACGAGCAGTACTTC.

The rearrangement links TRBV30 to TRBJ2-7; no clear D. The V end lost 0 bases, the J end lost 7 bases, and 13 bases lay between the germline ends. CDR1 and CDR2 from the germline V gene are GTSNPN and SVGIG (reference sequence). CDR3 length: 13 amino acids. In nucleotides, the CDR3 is TGTGCCTGGAGTGTCTCTGGTATCACTGAGCAGTACTTC. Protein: CAWSVSGITEQYF.